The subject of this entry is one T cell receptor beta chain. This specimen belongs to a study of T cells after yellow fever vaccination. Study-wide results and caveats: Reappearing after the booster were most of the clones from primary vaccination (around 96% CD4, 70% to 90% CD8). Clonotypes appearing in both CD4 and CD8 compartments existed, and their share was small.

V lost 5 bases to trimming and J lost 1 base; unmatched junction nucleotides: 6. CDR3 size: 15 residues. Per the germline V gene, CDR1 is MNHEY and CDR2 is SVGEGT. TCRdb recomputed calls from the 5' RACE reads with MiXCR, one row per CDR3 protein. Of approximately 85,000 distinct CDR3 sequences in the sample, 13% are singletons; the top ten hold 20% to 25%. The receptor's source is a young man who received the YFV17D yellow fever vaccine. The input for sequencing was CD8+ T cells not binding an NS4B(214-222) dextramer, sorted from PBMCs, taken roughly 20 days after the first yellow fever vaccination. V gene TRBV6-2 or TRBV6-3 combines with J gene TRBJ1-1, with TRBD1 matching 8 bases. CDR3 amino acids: CASSDRGVGNTEAFF. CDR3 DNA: TGTGCCAGCAGTGACAGGGGAGTGGGGAACACTGAAGCTTTCTTT.